The rows below give T cell receptor beta chains drawn from one sample of a study of neurological immune-mediated disorders. TCRdb reprocessed the 5' RACE reads with MiXCR, giving one entry per CDR3 protein. The data hold roughly 36,000 distinct CDR3 sequences, with approximately 7% observed a single time. Specimen: CD4+ T cells from blood. These receptors all stem from a man aged 45-65 years in good health. The CDR3 runs from the conserved cysteine through the conserved F or W. The D gene is left open where the match is weak. Clone sizes are given selectively: once, few, many, or a class where the clone is expanded.

v_call: TRBV20-1; j_call: TRBJ2-7; d_call: TRBD1; clone_size: many; cdr3_nt: TGCAGTGCTGCGGGACAGGTCTACGCGCAGTACTTC; cdr3_aa: CSAAGQVYAQYF
v_call: TRBV28; j_call: TRBJ2-7; d_call: TRBD1; clone_size: many; cdr3_nt: TGTGCTAGCGAGCAGGGGGTGTCTCAAGAGCAGTACTTC; cdr3_aa: CASEQGVSQEQYF
v_call: TRBV10-3; j_call: TRBJ2-7; d_call: -; clone_size: -; cdr3_nt: TGTGCCATCGGACAATGGGCGGGCTACGAGCAGTACTTC; cdr3_aa: CAIGQWAGYEQYF
v_call: TRBV20-1; j_call: TRBJ2-1; d_call: TRBD2; clone_size: many; cdr3_nt: TGCAGTGCTATGCCCTTAGCGGGAGTAGACTACAATGAGCAGTTCTTC; cdr3_aa: CSAMPLAGVDYNEQFF
v_call: TRBV24-1; j_call: TRBJ2-1; d_call: -; clone_size: many; cdr3_nt: TGTGCCACCAGTGATTTTAGGGACAATGAGCAGTTCTTC; cdr3_aa: CATSDFRDNEQFF
v_call: TRBV7-2; j_call: TRBJ2-1; d_call: -; clone_size: many; cdr3_nt: TGTGCCAGCAGCTGGGTTTTCGGCAATGAGCAGTTCTTC; cdr3_aa: CASSWVFGNEQFF
v_call: TRBV28; j_call: TRBJ2-4; d_call: -; clone_size: many; cdr3_nt: TGTGCCAGCAGTTTCCTCAGGGGGAGGAAAAACATTCAGTACTTC; cdr3_aa: CASSFLRGRKNIQYF
v_call: TRBV4-2; j_call: TRBJ1-1; d_call: -; clone_size: many; cdr3_nt: TGTGCCAGCAGCCAAGAGCGGATCGGCACTGAAGCTTTCTTT; cdr3_aa: CASSQERIGTEAFF
v_call: TRBV2; j_call: TRBJ2-7; d_call: -; clone_size: many; cdr3_nt: TGTGCCTCCCTGAGGGTGAACGAGCAGTACTTC; cdr3_aa: CASLRVNEQYF
v_call: TRBV20-1; j_call: TRBJ2-3; d_call: TRBD2; clone_size: few; cdr3_nt: TGCAGTGCTAGAAACACACTAGCGGGGTTAACCTGGGATACGCAGTATTTT; cdr3_aa: CSARNTLAGLTWDTQYF
v_call: TRBV5-1; j_call: TRBJ2-7; d_call: -; clone_size: many; cdr3_nt: TGCGCCAGCAGCTCCCCGGGACATGAGCAGTACTTC; cdr3_aa: CASSSPGHEQYF
v_call: TRBV20-1; j_call: TRBJ1-5; d_call: -; clone_size: many; cdr3_nt: TGCAGTGCCCGGCGTGCAGGTCGTGGCAATCAGCCCCAGCATTTT; cdr3_aa: CSARRAGRGNQPQHF
v_call: TRBV6-2/TRBV6-3; j_call: TRBJ2-1; d_call: -; clone_size: many; cdr3_nt: TGTGCCAGCAGTTCTGATGTGGTCTACAATGTTGAGCAGTTCTTC; cdr3_aa: CASSSDVVYNVEQFF
v_call: TRBV5-1; j_call: TRBJ2-5; d_call: -; clone_size: many; cdr3_nt: TGCGCCAGCAGCATTGGGTTGCCAGAAGATCCTCAAGAGACCCAGTACTTC; cdr3_aa: CASSIGLPEDPQETQYF
v_call: TRBV10-3; j_call: TRBJ2-3; d_call: -; clone_size: many; cdr3_nt: TGTGCCATCAGTCCCGGGTTTACCGGGAGCACAGATACGCAGTATTTT; cdr3_aa: CAISPGFTGSTDTQYF
v_call: TRBV20-1; j_call: TRBJ1-3; d_call: -; clone_size: -; cdr3_nt: TGCAGTGCTAGAGATTGGACGAACTCTGGAAACACCATATATTTT; cdr3_aa: CSARDWTNSGNTIYF
v_call: TRBV28; j_call: TRBJ2-7; d_call: TRBD2; clone_size: many; cdr3_nt: TGTGCCAGCAGGGACGCGGGGGGGGCTCCCTACGAGCAGTACTTC; cdr3_aa: CASRDAGGAPYEQYF
v_call: TRBV7-6; j_call: TRBJ2-3; d_call: TRBD2; clone_size: many; cdr3_nt: TGTGCCAGCAGCGAAATAGCGGGTACTAAGTATTTT; cdr3_aa: CASSEIAGTKYF
v_call: TRBV5-1; j_call: TRBJ2-1; d_call: -; clone_size: many; cdr3_nt: TGCGCCAGCGCCCTGGTTCTCTCCTACAATGAGCAGTTCTTC; cdr3_aa: CASALVLSYNEQFF
v_call: TRBV7-8; j_call: TRBJ2-3; d_call: -; clone_size: many; cdr3_nt: TGTGCCAGCAGCTCATTGAGGGACAGCACAGATACGCAGTATTTT; cdr3_aa: CASSSLRDSTDTQYF
v_call: TRBV28; j_call: TRBJ1-5; d_call: TRBD1; clone_size: few; cdr3_nt: TGTGCCAGCAGGGTCAGGGGGCGTCTTGGCAATCAGCCCCAGCATTTT; cdr3_aa: CASRVRGRLGNQPQHF
v_call: TRBV7-9; j_call: TRBJ1-6; d_call: -; clone_size: many; cdr3_nt: TGTGCCAGCAGCCGGATTCGGTCAGAGGAGTACCACTTT; cdr3_aa: CASSRIRSEEYHF
v_call: TRBV6-2/TRBV6-3; j_call: TRBJ2-2; d_call: -; clone_size: -; cdr3_nt: TGTGCCAGCACTGGGTACCGGGAGCTGTTTTTT; cdr3_aa: CASTGYRELFF
v_call: TRBV28; j_call: TRBJ1-4; d_call: -; clone_size: many; cdr3_nt: TGTGCCAGCAGAAGGGGACGGGAAAAACTGTTTTTT; cdr3_aa: CASRRGREKLFF
v_call: TRBV5-4; j_call: TRBJ2-3; d_call: -; clone_size: -; cdr3_nt: TGTGCCAGCAGCTTCGGAGCGGGCACAGATACGCAGTATTTT; cdr3_aa: CASSFGAGTDTQYF
v_call: TRBV10-3; j_call: TRBJ2-1; d_call: -; clone_size: many; cdr3_nt: TGTGCCATCAGTGATACGCAGGGCACCTACAATGAGCAGTTCTTC; cdr3_aa: CAISDTQGTYNEQFF
v_call: TRBV27; j_call: TRBJ2-2; d_call: TRBD2; clone_size: -; cdr3_nt: TGTGCCAGCAACCCTAGCGGGAGCCCCGGGGAGCTGTTTTTT; cdr3_aa: CASNPSGSPGELFF
v_call: TRBV11-2; j_call: TRBJ2-2; d_call: -; clone_size: many; cdr3_nt: TGTGCCAGCAGCTTAGAGCCTAGCCTGAGGTCCGGGGAGCTGTTTTTT; cdr3_aa: CASSLEPSLRSGELFF
v_call: TRBV4-3; j_call: TRBJ2-1; d_call: -; clone_size: many; cdr3_nt: TGCGCCAGCAGCCAAGGCAATGAGCAGTTCTTC; cdr3_aa: CASSQGNEQFF
v_call: TRBV28; j_call: TRBJ2-3; d_call: -; clone_size: few; cdr3_nt: TGTGCCAGCAGTAGAACTAGCACAGATACGCAGTATTTT; cdr3_aa: CASSRTSTDTQYF
v_call: TRBV20-1; j_call: TRBJ1-1; d_call: TRBD1; clone_size: -; cdr3_nt: TGCAGTGCTAGAGATACCTGGGAGACAGGGCTGAACACTGAAGCTTTCTTT; cdr3_aa: CSARDTWETGLNTEAFF
v_call: TRBV7-2; j_call: TRBJ1-1; d_call: -; clone_size: many; cdr3_nt: TGTGCCAGCAGCTCTTACTCCGGGGCCTTGACTGAAGCTTTCTTT; cdr3_aa: CASSSYSGALTEAFF
v_call: TRBV6-7; j_call: TRBJ2-5; d_call: -; clone_size: many; cdr3_nt: TGTGCCAGCAGGGAGTGTCAAGGTGGGATAGGGGAGACCCAGTACTTC; cdr3_aa: CASRECQGGIGETQYF
v_call: TRBV20-1; j_call: TRBJ2-7; d_call: TRBD2; clone_size: -; cdr3_nt: TGCAGTGCTAGACTAGCGGGGACCTACGAGCAGTACTTC; cdr3_aa: CSARLAGTYEQYF
v_call: TRBV18; j_call: TRBJ2-7; d_call: -; clone_size: many; cdr3_nt: TGTGCCAGCTCAGCCGGGACGGACTACGAGCAGTACTTC; cdr3_aa: CASSAGTDYEQYF
v_call: TRBV18; j_call: TRBJ2-3; d_call: TRBD2; clone_size: few; cdr3_nt: TGTGCCAGCTCACCACCCCGTCTAGCGGGAGAGATCAGCACAGATACGCAGTATTTT; cdr3_aa: CASSPPRLAGEISTDTQYF
v_call: TRBV5-1; j_call: TRBJ2-1; d_call: -; clone_size: many; cdr3_nt: TGCGCCAGCAGCTTCACGGGACTGACTTTCGATGAGCAGTTCTTC; cdr3_aa: CASSFTGLTFDEQFF
v_call: TRBV5-4; j_call: TRBJ2-3; d_call: TRBD2; clone_size: -; cdr3_nt: TGTGCCAGCAGCTTGAAACTAGCGGACACAGATACGCAGTATTTT; cdr3_aa: CASSLKLADTDTQYF
v_call: TRBV15; j_call: TRBJ1-5; d_call: -; clone_size: many; cdr3_nt: TGTGCCACCAGCAGAGATATTATAGGATTAAGCAATCAGCCCCAGCATTTT; cdr3_aa: CATSRDIIGLSNQPQHF
v_call: TRBV18; j_call: TRBJ1-2; d_call: -; clone_size: many; cdr3_nt: TGTGCCAGCTCACCACAATCGAATCACCCAAACTATGGCTACACCTTC; cdr3_aa: CASSPQSNHPNYGYTF
v_call: TRBV5-1; j_call: TRBJ2-3; d_call: TRBD2; clone_size: many; cdr3_nt: TGCGCCAGCAGCTTACTTAGCGGGAGAACAGATACGCAGTATTTT; cdr3_aa: CASSLLSGRTDTQYF
v_call: TRBV7-2; j_call: TRBJ1-6; d_call: TRBD1; clone_size: many; cdr3_nt: TGTGCCAGCAGCTTCGACAGGGCGAATTCACCCCTCCACTTT; cdr3_aa: CASSFDRANSPLHF